What follows is one T cell receptor (beta chain) and its context. In the authors' methods: Amplifying reference gene primers gave estimates of nucleated cell counts. Produced via immunoSEQ multiplex PCR; TCRdb's table is partial and in-frame only. That table is the source of V, J and clone size, and D and trimming were worked out from the DNA. The sample carries 250,000 or so clones, around 86% recorded once. Germline trimming cut 2 bases from V and 7 bases from J; bases unmatched to any gene: 6. This CDR3 region has 15 residues. CDR1 is MNHNS and CDR2 is SASEGT in the germline V gene. The record originates from a study of blood T cell repertoires in COVID-19.

The sequenced sample was peripheral blood. The gene calls are TRBV6-1 and TRBJ1-1, with 11 positions matching TRBD1. This clonotype originated in a woman in her forties who had recovered from COVID-19. The CDR3 DNA is TGTGCCAGCAGTGAATTGGACAGGGGGCAAAGTGAAGCTTTCTTT. Its translation: CASSELDRGQSEAFF.